This is a list of T cell receptor beta chains from one sample in a study of T cells expressing NK-cell markers. TCRdb reprocessed the 5' RACE reads and reports one entry per CDR3 protein, with no DNA. This sample's table has almost 450,000 distinct CDR3 sequences. Specimen: blood T cells: a sorted CD56 or NKG2C T cell subset, CD4+ or CD8+ T cells, or bulk PBMC T cells (not recorded which). The receptors shown here come from a woman aged 18 to 69 in good health. Both conserved end residues are part of each CDR3.

v_gene	len	j_gene	CDR3aa
TRBV12-3/TRBV12-4	14	TRBJ1-2	CASSADRWQLGYTF
TRBV20-1	14	TRBJ1-5	CSAEAGTPYQPQHF
TRBV20-1	14	TRBJ2-5	CSALGLRGQETQYF
TRBV23-1	16	TRBJ2-2	CASSQRAQGWGGELFF
TRBV6-1	15	TRBJ2-3	CASRQGLAGSDTQYF
TRBV5-1	14	TRBJ2-3	CASSSTGGGYTQYF
TRBV4-2	22	TRBJ2-1	CASSPGRTSRLSGGAFYNEQFF
TRBV7-8	15	TRBJ2-2	CASSSQGGNGGELFF
TRBV21-1	16	TRBJ2-7	CASRPSDRGMAYEQYF
TRBV29-1	12	TRBJ2-2	CSAPNWAGELFF
TRBV7-2	14	TRBJ2-1	CASSLAGFRNEQFF
TRBV7-8	14	TRBJ1-1	CASSKTGDYAEAFF
TRBV9	14	TRBJ1-6	CASSPTGQTEPLHF
TRBV7-9	15	TRBJ1-6	CASSLGGDRGSPLHF
TRBV30	11	TRBJ2-3	CAWLIKDTQYF
TRBV4-1	15	TRBJ2-4	CASSVAGAGLNIQYF
TRBV29-1	13	TRBJ2-5	CSARDSNQETQYF
TRBV4-3	16	TRBJ1-4	CASSQDGQGLNEKLFF
TRBV5-6	15	TRBJ1-5	CASSLRVRGNQPQHF
TRBV20-1	12	TRBJ1-3	CSARDQLDTIYF
TRBV7-9	15	TRBJ2-3	CASSLAPWLADTQYF
TRBV20-1	16	TRBJ2-2	CSASSPVSSNTGELFF
TRBV7-9	14	TRBJ1-5	CASSWGGENQPQHF
TRBV20-1	22	TRBJ1-2	CSARVKILNRAKEAYSNYGYTF
TRBV6-2/TRBV6-3	14	TRBJ1-6	CASNWAGPVSPLHF
TRBV12-3/TRBV12-4	12	TRBJ2-3	CASSGATDTQYF
TRBV29-1	13	TRBJ2-1	CLGVAGEANEQFF
TRBV18	15	TRBJ2-5	CASSPDPAAQETQYF
TRBV6-1	12	TRBJ2-1	CASGEWVNEQFF
TRBV29-1	12	TRBJ1-1	CSGGGANTEAFF
TRBV29-1	14	TRBJ2-2	CSVELGQGTGELFF
TRBV18	16	TRBJ1-4	CASYPGHPKGGEKLFF
TRBV12-3/TRBV12-4	16	TRBJ2-6	CASSPTPNPGANVLTF
TRBV5-1	14	TRBJ1-3	CASSFGATRDTIYF
TRBV20-1	15	TRBJ1-5	CSAPFGVDRHQPQHF
TRBV7-9	14	TRBJ2-3	CASSWTGTSGAAYF
TRBV12-3/TRBV12-4	13	TRBJ1-5	CASSLASPQPQHF
TRBV5-1	16	TRBJ2-3	CASSVGHQTSTDTQYF
TRBV9	13	TRBJ2-5	CASSDGTEETQYF
TRBV7-9	11	TRBJ2-3	CASSFGEPQYF
TRBV6-2/TRBV6-3	15	TRBJ2-2	CASSYSAGFAGELFF
TRBV6-2/TRBV6-3	15	TRBJ1-2	CASSLDYGINYGYTF
TRBV7-8	17	TRBJ1-3	CASSLIAAELSGNTIYF
TRBV5-1	16	TRBJ2-3	CASSHSRGGLTDTQYF
TRBV7-9	14	TRBJ2-3	CASSFSSSLDTQYF
TRBV29-1	15	TRBJ2-1	CSVEAPAGPYNEQFF
TRBV6-1	15	TRBJ1-1	CASRPTTTGITEAFF
TRBV20-1	14	TRBJ2-5	CSATLAGNVETQYF
TRBV21-1	16	TRBJ1-6	CASSKGGDSYNSPLHF
TRBV20-1	13	TRBJ2-5	CSANRGGGETQYF
TRBV27	17	TRBJ2-3	CASSSLGSRSVTDTQYF
TRBV20-1	16	TRBJ2-2	CSARPPESVRTGELFF